This T cell receptor beta chain came from a study of beta chain features in type 1 diabetes. This clone has a handful of counts. Other DNA sequences in the sample encode the same CDR3. This CDR3 has 11 residues. The germline V gene has CDR1 MNHEY and CDR2 SVGAGI. V was shortened by 5 bases and J by 6 bases, with 6 bases between the two germline ends. Expressed TCRB transcripts were sequenced, since all the RNA that had been isolated was reverse transcribed. The data were produced by immunoSEQ multiplex PCR, yet TCRdb's version contains in-frame clones alone and is incomplete. The sample has 620,000 or so clones, about 16% seen once.

Sequences were obtained from naive CD4+ T cells from blood. The TCR sequence derives from a man younger than 30 in good health. The chain employs TRBV6-5 and TRBJ2-3; TRBD2 is a possible D gene (6 bases). The CDR3 spells CASSRGDTQYF. As DNA, the CDR3 is TGTGCCAGCAGTCGGGGGGATACGCAGTATTTT.